The present T cell receptor (beta chain) was sequenced within a study of blood T cell repertoires in COVID-19. On the study more broadly: The United States, Italy and Spain provided the acute and convalescent COVID-19 samples.

Source study methods: Using reference gene primer amplification, nucleated cell counts were estimated. Libraries were prepared by immunoSEQ multiplex PCR; TCRdb keeps only in-frame clonotypes and omits some of them. D and trimming were read from the DNA, whereas the V and J calls and clone size are those reported in that table. Of around 97,000 clones listed, around 90% are singletons. Germline loops: CDR1 MNHEY, CDR2 SVGAGI. Trimming at V came to 2 bases and at J to 4 bases, leaving 8 bases not matched to a gene. The CDR3 has 16 residues. Sample: peripheral blood. The rearrangement links TRBV6-5 to TRBJ2-7; 10 bases are a match to TRBD1. This TCR derives from a man aged 50 to 60 in a cohort sampled during active COVID-19. The CDR3 region is CASSYDGPGQGYEQYF. DNA of the CDR3: TGTGCCAGCAGTTACGACGGCCCGGGACAGGGGTACGAGCAGTACTTC.